A single sample gave rise to the 21 T cell receptor beta chains below, sequenced in a study of identical twins. MiXCR, run by TCRdb on the 5' RACE reads, gives a single entry per CDR3 protein. This sample yields under 400,000 distinct CDR3 sequences, of which 9% are seen a single time; under 10% belongs to the top ten. Sequencing was performed on naive T cells sorted from blood. The receptors stem from a woman between 50 and 59 years old in good health.

This clonotype came up a few times. This CDR3 reads CASSYPGTGSEDEQFF. CDR3 sequence (DNA): TGTGCCAGCAGTTACCCCGGGACAGGCAGCGAAGATGAGCAGTTCTTC. The V gene is TRBV12-3 or TRBV12-4, the J gene TRBJ2-1, with 8 bases that match TRBD1. V trimming: 4 bases; J trimming: 8 bases; junction bases outside the gene matches: 13. This CDR3 region has 16 residues.

This chain connects TRBV19 to TRBJ1-1; TRBD1 matches 8 bases. CDR3 length: 14 amino acids. V was pared by 7 bases and J by 2 bases, with 6 bases of the junction left unmatched. Germline CDR1 is LNHDA and CDR2 is SQIVND (reference sequence). The CDR3 sequence: CASTVGQGNTEAFF. The CDR3 region has the DNA TGTGCCAGTACCGTAGGACAGGGCAACACTGAAGCTTTCTTT.

This clonotype was detected a few times. The gene calls are TRBV5-1 and TRBJ2-2; 7 bases are shared with TRBD1. V was clipped by 4 bases and J by 6 bases; unmatched bases: 3. The CDR3 is made up of 13 amino acids. Germline lookup yields CDR1 SGHRS and CDR2 YFSETQ. CDR3 in amino acids: CASSRGPSGELFF. DNA of the CDR3: TGCGCCAGCAGCAGGGGGCCCTCCGGGGAGCTGTTTTTT. Based on the CDR3 plus reference TRBV5-1 and TRBJ2-2, the full variable domain is KAGVTQTPRYLIKTRGQQVTLSCSPISGHRSVSWYQQTPGQGLQFLFEYFSETQRNKGNFPGRFSGRQFSNSRSEMNVSTLELGDSALYLCASSRGPSGELFFGEGSRLTVL.

The chain is built from TRBV18 and TRBJ1-2; 9 bases match TRBD1. The germline gives CDR1 KGHSH, CDR2 LQKENI. CDR3 length: 16 residues. Trimming cost V 6 bases and J 2 bases; bases outside gene matches: 10. CDR3 loop: CASSQAGQGTNYGYTF. CDR3 sequence (DNA): TGTGCCAGCTCCCAAGCCGGACAGGGGACAAACTATGGCTACACCTTC.

This clonotype was seen at least ten times. This rearrangement joins TRBV29-1 to TRBJ2-2; the D is unclear. Between the trimmed V and J ends, which lost 5 bases and 1 base, there was a span of 17 bases. Germline CDR1 and CDR2: SQVTM and ANQGSEA. CDR3 length: 16 residues. The CDR3 is CSVLPASGMNTGELFF. CDR3 nucleotides: TGCAGCGTTCTACCGGCTAGTGGTATGAACACCGGGGAGCTGTTTTTT.

The chain has TRBV4-1 and TRBJ2-7; D not certain. CDR1 and CDR2 (germline): MGHRA, YSYEKL. The CDR3 is made up of 13 amino acids. V lost 2 bases to trimming and J lost 3 bases, with 8 bases between them. The CDR3 region has the DNA TGCGCCAGCAGCCAATTCTCGGTCTACGAGCAGTACTTC. It encodes CASSQFSVYEQYF.

This clonotype has a count of ten or more. The V call is TRBV20-1, the J call TRBJ1-5; 9 bases align to TRBD1. Unmatched junction bases numbered 3, after V lost 0 bases and J lost 3 bases. CDR3 length: 15 residues. Germline V gene data show CDR1 as DFQATT and CDR2 as SNEGSKA (reference sequence). The CDR3 DNA sequence: TGCAGTGCTAGAGATGGGACAGGGCACAATCAGCCCCAGCATTTT. It codes for CSARDGTGHNQPQHF.

This clonotype was seen only a few times. The chain has TRBV24-1 and TRBJ2-3; D possibly uses TRBD1 or TRBD2 (6 bases each). From germline, CDR1 is KGHDR and CDR2 SFDVKD. The CDR3 contains 17 residues. Trimming pared 3 bases from V and 3 bases from J, leaving 18 bases between. DNA for the CDR3: TGTGCCACCAGTGATGACCTAAACAGGGCGGGGACAGATACGCAGTATTTT. This gives the protein CATSDDLNRAGTDTQYF.

This clonotype was seen more than once but under ten times. The V gene is TRBV3-1, the J gene TRBJ2-7, with D possibly being TRBD2 (5 bases). Germline V gene sequence: CDR1 LGHDT, CDR2 YNNKEL (reference sequence). There are 15 residues in the CDR3. Trimming removed 3 bases at V and 5 bases at J, with 17 bases between. The CDR3 DNA follows: TGTGCCAGCAGCCACCAGCGGTTGCATTCGGACGAGCAGTACTTC. Protein product: CASSHQRLHSDEQYF.

The V call is TRBV18, the J call TRBJ2-3; tentatively, D is TRBD1 or TRBD2 (6 bases each). The CDR3 runs 15 residues. Germline-derived CDR1 and CDR2 are KGHSH and LQKENI. The V end lost 6 bases, the J end lost 0 bases, and 13 bases lay between the germline ends. The CDR3 nucleotides read TGTGCCAGCTCCTATCGGGGGCGCAGCACAGATACGCAGTATTTT. Protein: CASSYRGRSTDTQYF. Full variable domain (missing parts from reference TRBV18 and TRBJ2-3): NAGVMQNPRHLVRRRGQEARLRCSPMKGHSHVYWYRQLPEEGLKFMVYLQKENIIDESGMPKERFSAEFPKEGPSILRIQQVVRGDSAAYFCASSYRGRSTDTQYFGPGTRLTVL.

This clonotype was seen just once. The rearrangement links TRBV5-4 to TRBJ2-7; unclear D gene. The V and J ends lost 4 bases and 7 bases respectively, with 15 bases between them. The CDR3 is made up of 13 amino acids. Germline lookup yields CDR1 SGHNT and CDR2 YYREEE (reference sequence). CDR3 residues: CASSPDLHEEQYF. In DNA form, the CDR3 reads TGTGCCAGCAGCCCGGACCTCCATGAGGAGCAGTACTTC.

CDR3 DNA: TGTGCCAGCAGCTCCCCTCCGGGACAGGGCGGGGAGACCCAGTACTTC. Amino acid sequence: CASSSPPGQGGETQYF. This chain links TRBV5-6 with TRBJ2-5; TRBD1 matches 9 bases. The CDR3 has 16 amino acids. V dropped 3 bases and J dropped 5; count of bases not matched to a gene: 11. Germline-derived CDR1 and CDR2 are SGHDT and YYEEEE.

In its sample, this clonotype was seen a few times. The chain is built from TRBV20-1 and TRBJ2-1; D uncertain. CDR1 and CDR2 from the germline V gene are DFQATT and SNEGSKA (reference sequence). Deletions cut 3 bases from V and 4 bases from J, with 13 bases between. The CDR3 is 14 residues long. CDR3 in amino acids: CSARIAETYNEQFF. CDR3 DNA sequence: TGCAGTGCTAGGATCGCGGAGACTTACAATGAGCAGTTCTTC.

The chain is built from TRBV3-1 and TRBJ2-1, with D unresolved. The CDR3 totals 15 residues. V was trimmed by 6 bases and J by 5 bases, leaving 17 bases between them. Per germline, CDR1 LGHDT and CDR2 YNNKEL (reference sequence). The CDR3 region has the DNA TGTGCCAGCAGTCATGACTTGGGATTGGACAATGAGCAGTTCTTC. Translating it yields CASSHDLGLDNEQFF.

The rearrangement uses TRBV20-1 and TRBJ1-2; D is unclear. Germline V gene sequence: CDR1 DFQATT, CDR2 SNEGSKA (reference sequence). The CDR3 sequence is 14 residues long. Trimming shortened V by 0 bases and J by 5 bases, and 13 bases separated the two germline ends. The DNA of the CDR3 is TGCAGTGCTAGAGATTTAGATAGTACTTATGGCTACACCTTC. Residues: CSARDLDSTYGYTF.

This chain links TRBV4-1 with TRBJ2-3; 7 bases fit TRBD1. V lost 3 bases, J lost 6 bases, and 21 bases stayed unmatched. There are 19 residues in the CDR3. From germline, CDR1 is MGHRA and CDR2 YSYEKL. The CDR3 nucleotides are TGCGCCAGCAGCCAGGGACCTCTACGGGGACAGATGACAGCCGATACGCAGTATTTT. It yields the protein CASSQGPLRGQMTADTQYF.

This clonotype was seen more than once but under ten times. V usage is TRBV24-1 and J usage is TRBJ2-1; TRBD2 agrees at 8 bases. The CDR3 sequence is 15 residues long. V lost 3 bases and J lost 4; bases outside the gene matches: 4. Germline CDR1 is KGHDR and CDR2 is SFDVKD. The CDR3 bases are TGTGCCACCAGTGATCCGGGACTAGGATACAATGAGCAGTTCTTC. It yields the protein CATSDPGLGYNEQFF.

This clonotype was counted ten times or more. The chain uses TRBV6-6 and TRBJ2-5; no firm D call. Trimming pared 0 bases from V and 5 bases from J, leaving 4 bases between. Germline CDR1 reads MNHNY; CDR2 reads SVGAGI (reference sequence). This CDR3 has 12 residues. The CDR3 bases are TGTGCCAGCAGTTACTCGACGGAGACCCAGTACTTC. Amino acid sequence: CASSYSTETQYF.

This clonotype has just a few counts. The V call is TRBV20-1, the J call TRBJ2-7; 9 bases are a match to TRBD1. V gave up 1 base and J gave up 3 bases; unmatched junction bases: 7. This CDR3 has 15 amino acids. From germline, CDR1 is DFQATT and CDR2 SNEGSKA (reference sequence). In DNA, the CDR3 is TGCAGTGCTAGAGGTTTAGGACAGGGGTACTACGAGCAGTACTTC. Amino acid sequence: CSARGLGQGYYEQYF.

The sample holds a few counts of this clonotype. CDR3 amino acids: CASSRTTQYQETQYF. CDR3 sequence (DNA): TGTGCCAGCAGCCGAACGACCCAGTACCAAGAGACCCAGTACTTC. The chain combines TRBV7-9 with TRBJ2-5; D gene uncertain. Germline loops: CDR1 SEHNR, CDR2 FQNEAQ (reference sequence). The CDR3 extends over 15 amino acids. V was cut by 5 bases and J by 0 bases, with 13 bases left in between.

This clonotype was observed at least ten times. The chain's CDR3 is CASSSLAGTGKNEQFF. The CDR3 DNA reads as TGTGCCAGCAGTTCCTTGGCCGGGACAGGGAAAAATGAGCAGTTCTTC. V and J are TRBV6-5 and TRBJ2-1, with 9 positions matching TRBD1. Germline loops: CDR1 MNHEY, CDR2 SVGAGI. The CDR3 runs 16 residues. V trimming: 4 bases; J trimming: 7 bases; junction bases outside the gene matches: 11.